The 18 T cell receptor beta chains below were found in one sample sequenced in a study of identical twins. A single record per CDR3 protein comes from TCRdb applying MiXCR to the 5' RACE reads. The sample carries some 1,600,000 distinct CDR3 sequences, around 29% recorded once. Sequenced input: cord blood. The source of these receptors is a newborn girl in good health.

The J gene is TRBJ1-2, the V gene TRBV25-1; 8 nucleotides agree with TRBD1. The germline CDR1 and CDR2 sequences are MGHDK and SYGVNS. Unmatched junction bases numbered 6, after V lost 4 bases and J lost 8 bases. This CDR3 spans 13 amino acids. The DNA of the CDR3 is TGTGCCAGCAGTGGACAGGGGTCATGGGGCTACACCTTC. It yields the protein CASSGQGSWGYTF.

The V gene is TRBV1, the J gene TRBJ2-3; the D call TRBD1 from the table was never checked on the DNA. TRBV1 is a pseudogene. This CDR3 region has 15 residues. CDR3 in DNA: TGCACCAGCAGCCAAGAGGGACGGAGCACAGATACGCAGTATTTT. Translating it yields CTSSQEGRSTDTQYF.

The rearrangement uses TRBV9 and TRBJ1-2, with a weak D call TRBD1 (5 bases). The V end was cut by 4 bases, the J end by 4 bases, with 17 bases between. The CDR3 runs to 15 residues. Germline V CDR1 and CDR2: SGDLS, YYNGEE. The CDR3 spells CASSHGTDSFYGYTF. CDR3 DNA: TGTGCCAGCAGCCATGGGACGGATAGCTTCTATGGCTACACCTTC. Full variable domain (remainder filled in from reference TRBV9 and TRBJ1-2): DSGVTQTPKHLITATGQRVTLRCSPRSGDLSVYWYQQSLDQGLQFLIQYYNGEERAKGNILERFSAQQFPDLHSELNLSSLELGDSALYFCASSHGTDSFYGYTFGSGTRLTVV.

About this clonotype: At one end the junction does not follow the germline gene, possibly because of a read error. The chain employs TRBV4-2 and TRBJ2-3; D perhaps matches TRBD2 (5 bases). The CDR3 sequence is 17 residues long. CDR1 and CDR2 (germline): LGHNA, YNFKEQ. This CDR3 is CASSQEGRTSNTDTRYF. CDR3 nucleotides: TGTGCCAGCAGCCAAGAAGGACGGACTTCAAACACAGATACGCGGTATTTT.

V usage is TRBV6-2 or TRBV6-3 and J usage is TRBJ2-5, with 11 bases fitting TRBD2. The J segment lost 11 bases and the V segment lost 4 bases, leaving 12 bases of the junction unmatched. CDR1 MNHEY and CDR2 SVGEGT come from the germline V gene. The CDR3 consists of 15 residues. CDR3 loop: CASSFPGLAVYEQYF. The CDR3 DNA reads TGTGCCAGCAGTTTCCCGGGACTAGCGGTATATGAGCAGTACTTC.

Comment on this clonotype: The junction does not match germline at one end; this may be a read error. The V and J genes are TRBV7-2 and TRBJ2-1; 8 nucleotides align to TRBD2. Germline V gene sequence: CDR1 SGHTA, CDR2 FQGNSA. The CDR3 extends over 15 amino acids. The chain's CDR3 is CVSSPRGLEGNERFF. The CDR3, as DNA: TGTGTCAGCAGCCCTAGGGGACTAGAGGGGAATGAGCGGTTCTTC.

The chain recombines TRBV20-1 with TRBJ1-2, with 8 bases matching TRBD1. Per germline, CDR1 DFQATT and CDR2 SNEGSKA (reference sequence). This CDR3 contains 16 residues. V shed 5 bases, J shed 1 base, and the junction held 12 bases outside the gene matches. The CDR3 here is CSARGSYRGINYGYTF. CDR3 nucleotides: TGCAGTGCTCGAGGAAGCTACAGGGGGATTAACTATGGCTACACCTTC.

This clonotype was detected only a few times. The chain joins TRBV9 to TRBJ1-1, with 7 positions matching TRBD1. Germline V gene data show CDR1 as SGDLS and CDR2 as YYNGEE. Germline trimming cut 3 bases from V and 2 bases from J; bases unmatched to any gene: 4. The CDR3 length is 14 residues. CDR3 in amino acids: CASSGQGSNTEAFF. CDR3 in DNA: TGTGCCAGCAGCGGACAGGGTTCCAACACTGAAGCTTTCTTT.

V and J are TRBV27 and TRBJ2-1, with TRBD2 matching over 13 bases. This CDR3 is built from 18 residues. V shed 5 bases and J 2 bases; nucleotides not matched to a gene: 9. Germline assignment: CDR1 MNHEY and CDR2 SMNVEV (reference sequence). The CDR3 bases are TGTGCCAGCAGTCCCCGGACTAGCGGGAGACTCACCTACAATGAGCAGTTCTTC. Its protein product is CASSPRTSGRLTYNEQFF.

The rearrangement uses TRBV2 and TRBJ2-1; D gene ambiguous. The CDR3 length is 15 residues. Trimming cost V 2 bases and J 5 bases, with 13 bases left between them. From germline, CDR1 is SNHLY and CDR2 FYNNEI. CDR3 region: CASSERLNLNNEQFF. The CDR3 bases are TGTGCCAGCAGTGAACGGCTAAATTTGAACAATGAGCAGTTCTTC.

This clonotype was seen only a few times. The rearrangement uses TRBV5-1 and TRBJ2-7, with TRBD1 matching over 7 bases. V dropped 4 bases and J dropped 3; count of bases not matched to a gene: 7. CDR1 is SGHRS, CDR2 YFSETQ, per germline. The CDR3 is 14 amino acids. The CDR3 protein is CASSATGTVYEQYF. The CDR3 DNA is TGCGCCAGCAGCGCAACCGGGACAGTCTACGAGCAGTACTTC.

The chain carries TRBV20-1 and TRBJ2-3; weak D call: TRBD2 (5 bases). The CDR3 is 13 residues long. Trimming cost V 6 bases and J 2 bases, with 12 bases left between them. Germline assignment: CDR1 DFQATT and CDR2 SNEGSKA (reference sequence). As DNA, the CDR3 is TGCAGTGCCTCGCAGCGGCTCACAGATACGCAGTATTTT. This encodes CSASQRLTDTQYF.

This clonotype has a handful of counts. The gene calls are TRBV20-1 and TRBJ2-7; D gene uncertain. Looked up from germline, CDR1 is DFQATT and CDR2 is SNEGSKA (reference sequence). Trimming took off 4 bases at V and 4 bases at J, with 11 bases between the two ends. The CDR3 extends over 12 amino acids. The CDR3 nucleotides are TGCAGTGCTATTCCCCGTCCGTACGAGCAGTACTTC. This translates into CSAIPRPYEQYF.

This clonotype was observed a handful of times. The chain is built from TRBV20-1 and TRBJ2-3; D gene ambiguous. The CDR3 has 18 residues. From germline, CDR1 is DFQATT and CDR2 SNEGSKA (reference sequence). Deletions cut 5 bases from V and 2 bases from J, with 26 bases between. Here the CDR3 reads CSAQFPLSKGPPTDTQYF. The CDR3 bases are TGCAGTGCTCAGTTCCCCCTGTCAAAAGGTCCCCCCACAGATACGCAGTATTTT.

This chain uses TRBV28 with TRBJ2-5; 14 nucleotides line up with TRBD2. Trimming at V came to 3 bases and at J to 11 bases, leaving 17 bases not matched to a gene. Per the germline V gene, CDR1 is MDHEN and CDR2 is SYDVKM. CDR3 length: 18 amino acids. CDR3 in amino acids: CASSFAGLAGESYNEQYF. The CDR3 bases are TGTGCCAGCAGTTTTGCGGGACTAGCGGGAGAATCCTACAATGAGCAGTACTTC.

The chain is built from TRBV9 and TRBJ2-1; 14 bases line up with TRBD2. The J segment lost 5 bases and the V segment lost 3 bases, leaving 10 bases of the junction unmatched. The CDR3 covers 18 residues. Per the germline V gene, CDR1 is SGDLS and CDR2 is YYNGEE. The CDR3 DNA reads as TGTGCCAGCAGCGCCGGGACTAGCGGGAGTGGGCGACACAATGAGCAGTTCTTC. This gives the protein CASSAGTSGSGRHNEQFF.

The chain joins TRBV7-8 to TRBJ2-1, with D possibly matching TRBD2 (5 bases). Germline V gene lookup returns CDR1 SGHVS and CDR2 FQNEAQ. The ends were cut back, 3 bases at V and 6 bases at J, with 18 bases in the middle. This CDR3 spans 16 amino acids. CDR3 in DNA: TGTGCCAGCAGCTTCATCCTAGCCCCACCCAGCAATGAGCAGTTCTTC. Encoded protein: CASSFILAPPSNEQFF.

V usage is TRBV24-1 and J usage is TRBJ1-5; tentatively, D is TRBD1 (6 bases). The CDR3 covers 13 residues. Germline V gives CDR1 KGHDR, CDR2 SFDVKD. Between the trimmed V and J ends, which lost 6 bases and 6 bases, there was a span of 11 bases. CDR3 residues: CATSSGAGQPQHF. The CDR3 DNA follows: TGTGCCACCAGTTCGGGGGCAGGTCAGCCCCAGCATTTT.